This TCR beta chain was sequenced during a study of blood T cell repertoires in COVID-19. Study summary: Acute-phase and convalescent COVID-19 samples originated in the United States, Italy and Spain. PBMCs, B-cell-depleted T cells, or T cells were the source of the cDNA or gDNA that made up the material.

After removal of 5 bases from V and 4 bases from J, the junction contained 13 bases not matched to a gene. Germline V gene lookup returns CDR1 SGHTA and CDR2 FQGNSA. The CDR3 spans 18 residues. Here immunoSEQ multiplex PCR was the method, and the copy in TCRdb shows in-frame clones only, minus some. The table shows 200,000 or so clones, with 65% to 90% occurring only once. Cohort placement rested on clinical history that participants reported themselves. The chain has TRBV7-2 and TRBJ2-5, with 13 bases that match TRBD2. This clonotype was obtained from a woman in her 40s with acute COVID-19. Sequencing input: PBMCs or T cells enriched from blood (not recorded which). CDR3 sequence (DNA): TGTGCCAGCAGCCACGGGACTAGCGGGGCCCGGAGGGGAGAGACCCAGTACTTC. It translates to CASSHGTSGARRGETQYF.